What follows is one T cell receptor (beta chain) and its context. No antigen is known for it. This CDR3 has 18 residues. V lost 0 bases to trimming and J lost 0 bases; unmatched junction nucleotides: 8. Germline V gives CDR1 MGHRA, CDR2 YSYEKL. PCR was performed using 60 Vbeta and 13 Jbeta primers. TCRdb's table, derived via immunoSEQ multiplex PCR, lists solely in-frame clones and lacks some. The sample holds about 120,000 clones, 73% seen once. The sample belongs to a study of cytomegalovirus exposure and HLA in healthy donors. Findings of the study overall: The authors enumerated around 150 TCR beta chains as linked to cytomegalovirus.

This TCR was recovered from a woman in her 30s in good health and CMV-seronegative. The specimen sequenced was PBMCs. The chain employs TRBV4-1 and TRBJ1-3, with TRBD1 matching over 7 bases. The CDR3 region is CASSQEAGTESSGNTIYF. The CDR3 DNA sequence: TGCGCCAGCAGCCAAGAGGCCGGGACAGAGAGCTCTGGAAACACCATATATTTT.